These 3 T cell receptor beta chains were sequenced from one sample in a study of blood T cell repertoires in COVID-19. The method was immunoSEQ multiplex PCR; TCRdb's version includes in-frame clones alone and lacks a portion of them. The profile shows 250,000 to 300,000 clones, approximately 85% of them singletons. Sequencing input: peripheral blood. These receptors all come from a woman aged 70 to 79 with acute or convalescent COVID-19.

The chain uses TRBV25-1 and TRBJ1-1; no reliable D call. Trimming removed 8 bases at V and 0 bases at J, with 7 bases between. CDR1 and CDR2 from the germline V gene are MGHDK and SYGVNS. The CDR3 contains 12 residues. The CDR3: CASQKMNTEAFF. Here the CDR3 DNA reads TGTGCCAGCCAGAAAATGAACACTGAAGCTTTCTTT.

The rearrangement joins TRBV11-2 to TRBJ1-1, with 7 bases lining up with TRBD1. V gave up 7 bases and J gave up 0 bases; unmatched junction bases: 5. Germline CDR1 and CDR2: SGHAT and FQNNGV. The CDR3 has 14 residues. This CDR3 reads CASTTGTVNTEAFF. The CDR3 DNA reads as TGTGCCAGCACAACCGGGACAGTGAACACTGAAGCTTTCTTT.

The rearrangement joins TRBV5-6 to TRBJ2-7; no reliable D call. The CDR3 is 13 residues long. The germline V and J ends were trimmed by 0 bases and 1 base, with 5 bases remaining between them. Germline V gives CDR1 SGHDT, CDR2 YYEEEE. The CDR3 DNA reads TGTGCCAGCAGCTTGGTACGGTCCTACGAGCAGTACTTC. It translates to CASSLVRSYEQYF.